These 20 T cell receptor beta chains originate from one sample sequenced in a study of T cell repertoires in cytomegalovirus infection. For these TCRs, the target antigens are not known. TCRdb reprocessed the reads with MiXCR, giving one entry per CDR3 protein. There are 550,000 to 700,000 distinct CDR3 sequences in the sample; over 35% occur only once, and around 48% lies in the top ten. The sequencing used cultured PBMCs, collected from culture after CMV antigen stimulation. The receptor source for this set is a human donor in good health (CMV status not recorded). Some clones in this sample may be carry-over from other donors' samples.

In this sample, this clonotype turned up a few times. The chain employs TRBV27 and TRBJ1-6; unclear D gene. The germline V and J ends were trimmed by 10 bases and 7 bases, with 17 bases remaining between them. CDR3 length: 14 amino acids. The V gene's germline CDR1 is MNHEY and CDR2 SMNVEV (reference sequence). Here the CDR3 reads CATRGNLENSPLHF. The CDR3, as DNA: TGTGCCACTAGAGGGAACCTCGAGAATTCACCCCTCCACTTT.

The chain joins TRBV6-5 to TRBJ2-5; TRBD2 is a possible D gene (6 bases). There are 15 residues in the CDR3. Per germline, CDR1 MNHEY and CDR2 SVGAGI. Trimming removed 5 bases from V and 2 bases from J, with 15 bases in between. The CDR3 DNA reads as TGTGCCAGCAGTCCCGGGGGAAGCGGGCAAGAGACCCAGTACTTC. As protein: CASSPGGSGQETQYF.

This clonotype was seen more than once but under ten times. CDR3 coding DNA: TGTGCCAGCATGCGGGAGCCCCTCTTCGGTACGCAGTATTTT. Residues: CASMREPLFGTQYF. The V call is TRBV7-2, the J call TRBJ2-3, with 7 bases identical to TRBD2. The CDR3 contains 14 residues. In germline, CDR1 is SGHTA, CDR2 FQGNSA. With 7 bases clipped from V and 8 bases from J, the junction kept 12 bases outside the gene matches.

In this sample, this clonotype turned up a few times. The chain is built from TRBV12-3 or TRBV12-4 and TRBJ1-5; D is perhaps TRBD1 (6 bases). The V gene lost 3 bases and the J gene lost 4 bases, with 10 bases spanning the gap. The CDR3 runs 14 residues. The CDR3 is CASSFGQFNQPQHF. The CDR3 DNA is TGTGCCAGCAGTTTTGGACAGTTTAATCAGCCCCAGCATTTT.

This clonotype has a handful of counts. The chain employs TRBV7-2 and TRBJ1-4; D is undetermined. The CDR3 has 14 amino acids. Germline V lookup: CDR1 SGHTA, CDR2 FQGNSA. V was trimmed by 1 base and J by 4 bases, leaving 7 bases between them. The CDR3 reads CASSLGRSNEKLFF. The CDR3 DNA reads TGTGCCAGCAGCTTAGGACGGAGTAATGAAAAACTGTTTTTT. The whole variable domain, filled in from reference TRBV7-2 and TRBJ1-4, reads GAGVSQSPSNKVTEKGKDVELRCDPISGHTALYWYRQSLGQGLEFLIYFQGNSAPDKSGLPSDRFSAERTGGSVSTLTIQRTQQEDSAVYLCASSLGRSNEKLFFGSGTQLSVL.

This clonotype was recorded a few times. The chain employs TRBV6-2 or TRBV6-3 and TRBJ2-7; D is possibly TRBD2 (6 bases). Germline V gene sequence: CDR1 MNHEY, CDR2 SVGEGT. The CDR3 loop spans 16 amino acids. Trimming removed 4 bases from V and 3 bases from J, with 19 bases in between. Here the CDR3 DNA reads TGTGCCAGCAGTTCCCGTCCCACCGACGGGGGCTACGAGCAGTACTTC. Its protein product is CASSSRPTDGGYEQYF.

This clonotype has only a few counts. The genes are TRBV5-6 and TRBJ1-1; D is unclear. The germline V gene has CDR1 SGHDT and CDR2 YYEEEE. The CDR3 consists of 17 residues. Trimming removed 0 bases from V and 4 bases from J, with 19 bases in between. The CDR3 region is CASSLGAVGYKSTEAFF. The CDR3 DNA sequence: TGTGCCAGCAGCTTGGGGGCTGTGGGGTATAAGAGCACTGAAGCTTTCTTT.

This clonotype has a single count. The chain combines TRBV6-1 with TRBJ2-7, with no clear D. V was shortened by 6 bases and J by 3 bases, with 12 bases between the two germline ends. This CDR3 spans 13 amino acids. Germline CDR1 and CDR2: MNHNS and SASEGT. The CDR3 loop is CASRNGVGYEQYF. In DNA, the CDR3 is TGTGCCAGCAGGAATGGGGTTGGCTACGAGCAGTACTTC.

The chain combines TRBV4-1 with TRBJ2-3, with D possibly matching TRBD2 (5 bases). Trimming took 2 bases from V and 5 from J, leaving 20 bases between them. This CDR3 has 17 amino acids. Germline V gene lookup returns CDR1 MGHRA and CDR2 YSYEKL. The CDR3 is CASSQSTRGRYQDTQYF. The CDR3 DNA follows: TGCGCCAGCAGCCAATCTACCCGGGGTAGATATCAAGATACGCAGTATTTT.

The CDR3 sequence: CSPRGDTQYF. In DNA, the CDR3 is TGCAGTCCCCGTGGGGATACGCAGTATTTT. The V and J genes are TRBV20-1 and TRBJ2-3; D unresolved. Germline lookup yields CDR1 DFQATT and CDR2 SNEGSKA (reference sequence). This CDR3 comprises 10 residues. Trimming stripped 8 bases from V and 6 bases from J, with 9 bases between.

The CDR3 here is CASSENFFQRGSSNQPQHF. As DNA, the CDR3 is TGTGCCAGCAGTGAAAATTTTTTCCAGAGGGGATCAAGCAATCAGCCCCAGCATTTT. This chain uses TRBV2 with TRBJ1-5; a weak D match, TRBD1 (5 bases). The CDR3 covers 19 residues. The germline CDR1 and CDR2 sequences are SNHLY and FYNNEI. The V gene lost 2 bases and the J gene lost 1 base, with 21 bases spanning the gap.

This chain connects TRBV18 to TRBJ2-5; possibly TRBD1 for D (6 bases). V was clipped by 3 bases and J by 2 bases, with 10 bases between them. The CDR3 is made up of 14 amino acids. Germline assignment: CDR1 KGHSH and CDR2 LQKENI. The CDR3 DNA is TGTGCCAGCTCACCGGGGGACACGCAAGAGACCCAGTACTTC. It is translated as CASSPGDTQETQYF.

This clonotype has more than one count but fewer than ten. This chain links TRBV7-2 with TRBJ2-1, with 9 bases matching TRBD1. The V segment lost 2 bases and the J segment 8 bases; nucleotides outside the gene matches: 4. Germline CDR1 is SGHTA and CDR2 is FQGNSA. CDR3 length: 14 amino acids. The CDR3 loop reads CASSLLTGGYEQFF. In DNA form, the CDR3 reads TGTGCCAGCAGCTTACTCACAGGGGGCTATGAGCAGTTCTTC. Using reference TRBV7-2 and TRBJ2-1 for the parts outside the CDR3, the full variable domain is GAGVSQSPSNKVTEKGKDVELRCDPISGHTALYWYRQSLGQGLEFLIYFQGNSAPDKSGLPSDRFSAERTGGSVSTLTIQRTQQEDSAVYLCASSLLTGGYEQFFGPGTRLTVL.

The rearrangement links TRBV6-6 to TRBJ2-7, with 8 positions matching TRBD2. The CDR3 contains 18 residues. From germline, CDR1 is MNHNY and CDR2 SVGAGI (reference sequence). After removal of 5 bases from V and 3 bases from J, the junction contained 18 bases not matched to a gene. The CDR3 here is CASSESTGSIAGIYEQYF. The CDR3 DNA reads TGTGCCAGCAGTGAGTCGACAGGATCCATAGCGGGAATCTACGAGCAGTACTTC.

This clonotype was seen a handful of times. This chain uses TRBV4-2 with TRBJ2-3; D is perhaps TRBD1 (6 bases). Trimming removed 5 bases at V and 6 bases at J, with 12 bases between. CDR1 is LGHNA, CDR2 YNFKEQ, per germline. The CDR3 is 13 amino acids. The CDR3 loop is CASSVVQGDTQYF. The CDR3 region has the DNA TGTGCCAGCAGCGTTGTCCAGGGGGATACGCAGTATTTT.

The chain is built from TRBV4-1 and TRBJ2-3; 14 bases map to TRBD2. Germline lookup yields CDR1 MGHRA and CDR2 YSYEKL. V was pared by 0 bases and J by 2 bases, with 4 bases of the junction left unmatched. The CDR3 consists of 18 residues. CDR3 sequence reads: CASSQEGTSGGNTDTQYF. For the CDR3, the DNA is TGCGCCAGCAGCCAAGAAGGGACTAGCGGGGGCAACACAGATACGCAGTATTTT.

The table lists this clonotype with a few counts. The V gene is TRBV4-1, the J gene TRBJ1-1; TRBD1 agrees at 9 bases. The CDR3 extends over 16 amino acids. J lost 5 bases, V lost 1 base, and 8 bases had no gene match. Per germline, CDR1 MGHRA and CDR2 YSYEKL. CDR3 coding DNA: TGCGCCAGCAGCCAAGCCGGGGACAGGGTCATAACTGAAGCTTTCTTT. It translates to CASSQAGDRVITEAFF.

V usage is TRBV18 and J usage is TRBJ1-1; D is uncertain. Trimming took off 5 bases at V and 4 bases at J, with 11 bases between the two ends. This CDR3 has 13 residues. CDR1 and CDR2 from the germline V gene are KGHSH and LQKENI. For the CDR3, the DNA is TGTGCCAGCTCATCGCGCAGACCCACTGAAGCTTTCTTT. Translation: CASSSRRPTEAFF.

Only a few counts were recorded for this clonotype. The chain links TRBV7-2 to TRBJ1-6; D is unclear. Germline V gives CDR1 SGHTA, CDR2 FQGNSA. This CDR3 spans 15 amino acids. The germline V and J ends were trimmed by 4 bases and 7 bases, with 14 bases remaining between them. CDR3 coding DNA: TGTGCCAGCAGCTGGAACCCACTTGGGAATTCACCCCTCCACTTT. It translates to CASSWNPLGNSPLHF.

This clonotype was picked up a small number of times. The chain joins TRBV19 to TRBJ1-5; possible D gene TRBD1, 5 bases. CDR1 is LNHDA, CDR2 SQIVND, per germline (reference sequence). The CDR3 runs to 16 residues. The V end lost 3 bases, the J end lost 1 base, and 13 bases lay between the germline ends. Here the CDR3 reads CASSIFWQGSNQPQHF. CDR3 DNA: TGTGCCAGTAGTATTTTTTGGCAGGGAAGCAATCAGCCCCAGCATTTT.